Following are 20 T cell receptor beta chains from one sample sequenced in a study of blood T cell repertoires in COVID-19 (dated by TCRdb to about 2020). The library relied on the immunoSEQ multiplex PCR assay. TCRdb re-hosts the immuneACCESS table, in-frame sequences only. Its copies lack some clones; in the studies checked, an unresolved V gene accounts for under half of them, and the cause for the rest is not known. The sample contains 50,000 to 65,000 clones, 88% of them found a single time. Approximately 4.8% of the sample rests with the top ten. The sample comprised peripheral blood. Source of these receptors: a man in his 60s with acute or convalescent COVID-19.

This clone appeared a few times. The chain recombines TRBV2 with TRBJ2-7; D is perhaps TRBD1 (7 bases). CDR3 length: 15 amino acids. Germline CDR1 reads SNHLY; CDR2 reads FYNNEI. V lost 4 bases and J 4 bases, leaving 17 bases between the germline ends. The CDR3 is CASSAGGTALYEQYF. CDR3 nucleotides: TGTGCCAGCAGTGCAGGGGGGACAGCCCTATACGAGCAGTACTTC.

The chain joins TRBV19 to TRBJ2-1, with 11 bases aligning to TRBD2. The CDR3 is 15 amino acids. Trimming removed 3 bases from V and 6 bases from J; junction bases left unmatched: 4. Germline V CDR1 and CDR2: LNHDA, SQIVND (reference sequence). DNA for the CDR3: TGTGCCAGTAGTATGGGGACTAGCGGACTCAATGAGCAGTTCTTC. This gives the protein CASSMGTSGLNEQFF.

The chain uses TRBV28 and TRBJ1-2, with 8 positions matching TRBD1. This CDR3 spans 14 amino acids. In germline, CDR1 is MDHEN, CDR2 SYDVKM. J gave up 8 bases and V 5 bases, and 10 bases lay outside the gene matches. CDR3 residues: CASSKGQAVGGYTF. The CDR3 region has the DNA TGTGCCAGCAGTAAGGGACAGGCGGTTGGGGGCTACACCTTC.

This chain connects TRBV2 to TRBJ2-5, with 11 nucleotides matching TRBD1. This CDR3 spans 14 amino acids. With 5 bases clipped from V and 4 bases from J, the junction kept 3 bases outside the gene matches. CDR1 is SNHLY and CDR2 is FYNNEI in the germline V gene. CDR3 sequence (DNA): TGTGCCAGCAGTCGGACAGGGGGCAGAGAGACCCAGTACTTC. Protein sequence: CASSRTGGRETQYF.

A single count supports this clone. The rearrangement joins TRBV18 to TRBJ1-4, with 10 bases aligning to TRBD1. V shed 2 bases and J 5 bases; nucleotides not matched to a gene: 5. This CDR3 is built from 16 residues. CDR1 is KGHSH, CDR2 LQKENI, per germline. In DNA form, the CDR3 reads TGTGCCAGCTCACCAAATTGGGGACAGGGGAATGAAAAACTGTTTTTT. Encoded protein: CASSPNWGQGNEKLFF.

The J gene is TRBJ2-1, the V gene TRBV9; TRBD2 might be the D (6 bases). V dropped 3 bases and J dropped 6 bases, with 19 bases sitting between them. Per the germline V gene, CDR1 is SGDLS and CDR2 is YYNGEE. CDR3 length equals 16 residues. The CDR3 region has the DNA TGTGCCAGCAGCGCTTATGGAGGGCGGGAAGGCAATGAGCAGTTCTTC. Translated, it gives CASSAYGGREGNEQFF.

The chain joins TRBV6-5 to TRBJ1-1; possibly TRBD1 for D (5 bases). V was cut by 5 bases and J by 2 bases, with 9 bases left in between. CDR1 MNHEY and CDR2 SVGAGI come from the germline V gene. The CDR3 is 13 amino acids. Here the CDR3 reads CASSTQGNTEAFF. The CDR3 nucleotides are TGTGCCAGCAGTACCCAGGGAAACACTGAAGCTTTCTTT.

CDR3 DNA: TGTGCCAGCAGCTTGAGTTCCGAGACCCAGTACTTC. Amino acid sequence: CASSLSSETQYF. V and J are TRBV7-6 and TRBJ2-5, with D unresolved. Per germline, CDR1 SGHVS and CDR2 FNYEAQ. The CDR3 is 12 amino acids. V gave up 3 bases and J gave up 5 bases, with 7 bases separating them.

V is TRBV21-1 and J is TRBJ2-6; the table names TRBD1, a call not compared with the DNA. TRBV21-1 is a recognized pseudogene. The CDR3 is 17 amino acids. The CDR3 here is CATPGQGPKSGANVLTF. The CDR3 DNA sequence: TGTGCCACCCCGGGACAGGGGCCTAAATCTGGGGCCAACGTCCTGACTTTC.

This clone came up once. The chain links TRBV18 to TRBJ1-1; tentatively, D is TRBD1 (5 bases). Trimming shortened V by 4 bases and J by 5 bases, and 11 bases separated the two germline ends. The CDR3 contains 13 residues. Germline CDR1 KGHSH, CDR2 LQKENI. The DNA for the CDR3 is TGTGCCAGCTCACAATCGCAGGGAACTGAAGCTTTCTTT. It specifies CASSQSQGTEAFF.

This clone has a handful of counts. The rearrangement links TRBV11-2 to TRBJ2-1; 10 bases fit TRBD2. Germline CDR1 and CDR2: SGHAT and FQNNGV. V gave up 3 bases and J gave up 8 bases; unmatched junction bases: 10. The CDR3 totals 16 residues. The CDR3 reads CASSFTSGTPWDEQFF. The CDR3 DNA follows: TGTGCCAGCAGCTTCACTAGCGGGACCCCGTGGGATGAGCAGTTCTTC.

The chain combines TRBV9 with TRBJ1-1; D is unclear. Trimming removed 4 bases from V and 0 bases from J, with 16 bases in between. The CDR3 length is 16 residues. Germline assignment: CDR1 SGDLS and CDR2 YYNGEE. CDR3 sequence reads: CASSPGGFGVNTEAFF. The DNA for the CDR3 is TGTGCCAGCAGCCCGGGAGGGTTCGGGGTGAACACTGAAGCTTTCTTT.

The chain couples TRBV7-2 to TRBJ2-3; tentative D call: TRBD1 (5 bases). Trimming shortened V by 4 bases and J by 5 bases, and 22 bases separated the two germline ends. Germline CDR1 and CDR2: SGHTA and FQGNSA. This CDR3 is 17 amino acids long. The chain's CDR3 is CASSSLVWRPQGDTQYF. In DNA form, the CDR3 reads TGTGCCAGCAGCTCACTGGTTTGGCGGCCCCAGGGAGATACGCAGTATTTT.

The chain has TRBV11-2 and TRBJ1-1; TRBD1 aligns across 7 bases. Trimming took 4 bases from V and 0 from J; bases not matched to a gene: 5. The germline gives CDR1 SGHAT, CDR2 FQNNGV. The CDR3 consists of 15 residues. The DNA of the CDR3 is TGTGCCAGCAGCTGGGGGACAGACTTGAACACTGAAGCTTTCTTT. This translates into CASSWGTDLNTEAFF.

The CDR3 DNA reads as TGTGCCAGTAGTATTATGAGCGTGAACACCGGGGAGCTGTTTTTT. Translating it yields CASSIMSVNTGELFF. The chain couples TRBV19 to TRBJ2-2; D is uncertain. This CDR3 comprises 15 residues. Germline V gene sequence: CDR1 LNHDA, CDR2 SQIVND (reference sequence). Trimming took off 3 bases at V and 1 base at J, with 9 bases between the two ends. The full variable domain, its missing parts supplied by reference TRBV19 and TRBJ2-2, is DGGITQSPKYLFRKEGQNVTLSCEQNLNHDAMYWYRQDPGQGLRLIYYSQIVNDFQKGDIAEGYSVSREKKESFPLTVTSAQKNPTAFYLCASSIMSVNTGELFFGEGSRLTVL.

J is TRBJ1-2 and V is TRBV5-1, with 7 bases matching TRBD1. The CDR3 extends over 13 amino acids. Germline-derived CDR1 and CDR2 are SGHRS and YFSETQ. J was trimmed by 2 bases and V by 3 bases; bases with no gene match: 1. The CDR3 loop is CASSSGQNYGYTF. As DNA, the CDR3 is TGCGCCAGCAGCTCGGGACAGAACTATGGCTACACCTTC.

The chain joins TRBV28 to TRBJ1-2; 9 bases line up with TRBD1. This CDR3 spans 14 amino acids. V was clipped by 10 bases and J by 4 bases; unmatched bases: 10. Germline V lookup: CDR1 MDHEN, CDR2 SYDVKM. CDR3: CAIYGTGSFYGYTF. For the CDR3, the DNA is TGTGCCATCTACGGGACAGGGTCTTTCTATGGCTACACCTTC.

This CDR3 is CASTLGGVANYGYTF. The CDR3 DNA follows: TGTGCCAGCACTTTAGGGGGGGTTGCTAACTATGGCTACACCTTC. The chain couples TRBV3-1 (or the pseudogene TRBV3-2) to TRBJ1-2; TRBD1 might be the D (6 bases). V lost 7 bases and J lost 0, with 15 bases in between. CDR3 size: 15 residues. CDR1 is LGHDT, CDR2 YNNKEL, per germline (reference sequence).

The rearrangement joins TRBV5-1 to TRBJ2-5; TRBD1 matches 9 bases. CDR3 size: 17 residues. Germline CDR1 is SGHRS and CDR2 is YFSETQ. The trim removed 0 bases at V and 1 base at J, leaving 7 bases unmatched. CDR3 DNA: TGCGCCAGCAGCTTGGCTCCCGGGACAGGGACCCAAGAGACCCAGTACTTC. It is translated as CASSLAPGTGTQETQYF.

This chain links TRBV29-1 with TRBJ1-4; tentatively, D is TRBD1 (6 bases). Looked up from germline, CDR1 is SQVTM and CDR2 is ANQGSEA. V was cut by 6 bases and J by 3 bases, with 20 bases left in between. The CDR3 spans 16 residues. The DNA of the CDR3 is TGCAGCGTGTCCCTACAGGGAACCCTCCCTAATGAAAAACTGTTTTTT. Translating gives CSVSLQGTLPNEKLFF.